This T cell receptor (beta chain) was retrieved from a study of PD-L1 blockade in urothelial cancer. Germline V gives CDR1 KGHSH, CDR2 LQKENI. This CDR3 comprises 15 residues. Trimming at V came to 5 bases and at J to 3 bases, leaving 7 bases not matched to a gene. The protocol was immunoSEQ multiplex PCR, while the TCRdb copy is restricted to in-frame clones and leaves out a portion. The table lists 120,000 or so clones, around 86% of them singletons. As to time point: peripheral blood 6 weeks after treatment start. This sample comprised PBMCs, obtained around atezolizumab (anti-PD-L1) treatment. This sequence originates from a man aged 45 to 65 with urothelial cancer. V gene TRBV18 combines with J gene TRBJ2-7; 10 bases fit TRBD2. CDR3 in amino acids: CASSKTSGLRYEQYF. CDR3 in DNA: TGTGCCAGCTCAAAGACTAGCGGGCTTCGCTACGAGCAGTACTTC.